The clone carrying this T cell receptor beta chain was detected only a few times. Its antigen is undetermined. The data are from a study of T cells after yellow fever vaccination. Study results and limitations: Booster sampling recovered most clones from primary vaccination (under 97% CD4, over 75% CD8). Researchers noted that a small share of clonotypes showed up in both CD4 and CD8 compartments. There was a possibility that FACS-sorted repertoires contained abundant clonotypes contaminating from the bulk population.

TCRdb re-called the 5' RACE reads through MiXCR, storing one row per CDR3 protein. The data contain 150,000 or so distinct CDR3 sequences, around 6.3% of them seen just once; the ten biggest clones take up more than 0.6%. The CDR3 consists of 14 residues. The V end was cut by 5 bases, the J end by 3 bases, with 14 bases between. CDR1 DFQATT and CDR2 SNEGSKA come from the germline V gene (reference sequence). This sample comprised CD4+ T cells sorted from PBMCs, obtained 10 days after the yellow fever booster vaccination. The chain uses TRBV20-1 and TRBJ2-1; D remains unclear. This clonotype originated in a man aged 30 to 39 who received the YFV17D yellow fever vaccine. This chain's CDR3 is CSAPLGTLYNEQFF. For the CDR3, the DNA is TGCAGTGCTCCCTTGGGTACGCTCTACAATGAGCAGTTCTTC.